This T cell receptor beta chain was sequenced for a study of cytomegalovirus exposure and HLA in healthy donors (dated by TCRdb to about 2017). As for the study more broadly: In an earlier analysis of approximately 640 of the donors, 276 Gb of sequence data and 90 million to 120 million unique TCR beta sequences from 180 million or so T cells were reported. A separate validation cohort of about 110 different subjects was used in addition to the roughly 670-subject first cohort. Roughly 5 DR-DQ haplotypes were handled as single units for association and clustering, since linkage in the cohort was strong. To predict cytomegalovirus infection status, the study combined high-throughput TCR immunosequencing, statistical association of individual TCRs with disease status, and machine learning. Roughly 300 gigabases of sequencing data and around 85 million unique TCR sequences made up an early release that covered 500 to 650 HLA-typed donors. Among several hundred genotyped donors of the cohort, an average of about 240,000 unique TCR beta nucleotide sequences was sequenced per donor, of which about 18% were non-productive. HLA typing included class I and class II loci at four-digit resolution. The study was designed to test whether signatures of past pathogen exposure could be identified by cataloging public T cell receptors. To study patterns of TCR occurrence, a later analysis re-analyzed previously published TCR beta repertoires from 500 to 850 donors and added high-resolution HLA genotyping. The genetic ancestry cluster associated with self-reported Caucasian donors included over 80% of the roughly 400 genotyped donors. The number of donors typed differed by locus, with roughly 620-630 for A, B, C, DRB1 and DQB1, roughly 520 for DQA1, 600 to 610 for DPA1, and 400 to 490 for DPB1. In a later genetic analysis, genome-wide SNP genotypes for 398 of the 666 donors were used, and that subset was treated as a discovery cohort. Rather than drawing on any new phenotypic data, the later analysis identified candidate immune exposures from TCR beta sequences and the way those sequences occurred across donors. Alongside the repertoire data, information on donor age, sex, ethnicity and CMV serostatus was compiled. Every discovery cohort repertoire had been produced on one sequencing platform. An earlier analysis of approximately 580 of the donors used high-throughput TCR beta sequencing to judge whether each TCR beta V gene segment behaved as functional or pseudogenic. The study profiled the T cell repertoires of about 720 subjects by immunosequencing and related them to cytomegalovirus serostatus. Beyond this particular receptor, the publication reports: Compared with the approximately 670-donor mean, donors in an Asian-associated ancestry cluster had fewer N-insertions in productive TCRs, according to a later genetic analysis. Because HLA typing was unavailable for some donors at each locus, only the typed subset was used in association tests. The presence/absence analyses assumed that sequencing depth was roughly uniform across donors, and that assumption may not be true. For the cohort, immune exposure information was limited to CMV serostatus. According to the authors, the approach could potentially be generalized to other disease states and immunological phenotypes. In an earlier analysis of 500 to 650 of the donors, most TCR beta V segments appeared in productive rearrangements about 90% or about 30% of the time, broadly matching IMGT annotations. The classifier was reported to diagnose cytomegalovirus status with high specificity and sensitivity in both the original cohort and the validation cohort. A total of around 150 TCR beta chains were listed by the study as associated with cytomegalovirus. An association between a missense DCLRE1C variant and V-gene and J-gene trimming of TCR beta chains was found in a later genetic analysis and replicated in an independent cohort. The sequencing pipeline was judged likely to have produced a cluster of highly shared sequence variants as a technical artifact. Across donors, most TCR sequences were observed very rarely, whereas some public TCRs were present in many individuals. Correlated functional status among segregating V segments might reflect linkage disequilibrium, but an unknown experimental factor could not be ruled out. The cohort was sequenced for TCR beta chains only, and without alpha or paired-chain data the features that could be detected were limited. Some IMGT-functional V segments, including TRBV6-2 and TRBV6-3, could not be distinguished by the 87-base-pair reads and were therefore excluded. A later analysis found that HLA-associated TCR beta chains were more clonally expanded and had lower generation probabilities than equally common non-associated chains. According to a later analysis, TCR association rates differed among HLA loci, with DRB1 alleles showing the most associated TCRs and HLA-C alleles showing the fewest. Specific HLA alleles were associated with 15,000 to 20,000 TCR beta sequences at a false discovery rate of 0.05 in a later analysis. A later analysis reported that several top co-occurrence clusters appeared linked to parvovirus B19, influenza, CMV and Epstein-Barr virus. A later analysis found that most CMV-associated TCR beta chains appeared HLA-restricted, with HLA associations seemingly driven largely by CMV exposure. In vitro tests confirmed that a few of the cytomegalovirus-associated TCR beta chains recognize cytomegalovirus antigens. Because counts were too low, roughly 18 rarely observed V segments, including chromosome 9 orphons, were left out of the earlier analysis of about 620 of the donors. A further reported finding was that TCR beta sequences accurately predicted the HLA-A and HLA-B alleles for most subjects in the first cohort. Strong co-occurrence of HLA alleles, especially DR and DQ, made assigning TCR associations to individual alleles difficult.

Library generation was performed with the immunoSEQ multiplex PCR assay. For the multiplex PCR, a mixture combining 60 forward primers for TCR Vbeta segments and 13 reverse primers for TCR Jbeta segments was used. The CDR3 region of rearranged TCR beta genes was amplified from genomic DNA by a multiplex PCR assay. Amplified TCR beta libraries were sequenced as 87-base-pair reads on the Illumina HiSeq System. The authors' pipeline ran thus. A later analysis tallied 70 million to 100 million unique TCR beta chains across the 640 or so repertoires, and roughly 11 million of those chains were shared by two or more donors. A nearest-neighbor algorithm error-corrected the raw reads and collapsed the reads into unique sequences, merging closely related sequences to remove PCR and sequencing errors. V, D and J gene segments were assigned by aligning CDR3 sequences to IMGT reference sequences. For a sequence to be retained, at least a six-nucleotide match to both a V gene segment and a J gene segment was required. Rearrangements were classified as productive when the CDR3 lacked stop codons and remained in frame with V and J, and all other rearrangements were classified as non-productive. Following IMGT convention, CDR3 was defined as the stretch from the second conserved V-encoded cysteine to the conserved J-encoded phenylalanine. Sequences without an unambiguous match to a single V gene segment were excluded from the earlier analysis of several hundred of the donors. In an earlier analysis of approximately 500 of the donors, a V segment was called functional when productive rearrangements were above 56.7%, and segregating when the standard deviation between donors exceeded 5%. A statistical classification framework was built to diagnose cytomegalovirus status from the catalog of TCR beta chain sequences. V and J gene assignment, in a later analysis, came from comparing TCR nucleotide sequences with IMGT/GENE-DB human TR gene sequences. Using the TCRdist pipeline, a later analysis assigned CDR3 sequences along with most-parsimonious VDJ recombination scenarios. A later analysis defined each TCR beta chain by its CDR3 amino acid sequence plus V-gene family, and excluded reads lacking a unique V-gene family. A later analysis removed roughly 590 highly shared, low-generation-probability nucleotide sequences to deal with suspected cross-contamination and a sequencing artifact. A later analysis calculated a clonal expansion index for each public chain from normalized within-repertoire ranks of inferred template counts. Generation probabilities in a later analysis came from a VDJ recombination model fitted to out-of-frame rearrangements, and those results were checked against IGoR. Hypergeometric tests were used in a later analysis to score TCR-TCR, TCR-HLA and TCR-CMV co-occurrence, with a repertoire-size bias correction applied to the TCR pairs. False discovery rates were estimated in a later analysis by permuting HLA or CMV assignments 20 times. In a later analysis, co-occurring TCRs were grouped with DBSCAN, and TCRdist sequence similarity was added when clustering was performed within HLA-allele-positive subsets. Co-occurrence clustering excluded repertoires with fewer than 30,000 or more than 120,000 public chains, plus five with anomalous nucleotide sharing. TCRdb took this table from immuneACCESS and kept in-frame rearrangements with V and J called. Such tables lack part of the clones; where checked against another copy, unresolved V genes explain under half of the gap, and the rest is unexplained. V and J calls and clone size are those listed in that table; D and trimming were worked out from the DNA. This sample has around 80,000 clones in its table, and around 60% of those were observed once. The ten most abundant clones make up roughly 4% of the sample.

The cohort was made up of roughly 670 healthy bone marrow donors. At the time of sampling, all cohort members were nominally healthy, though unrecorded immune exposures were likely present. The donor was CMV seropositive and belonged to the group of 250 to 300 seropositive cohort members. Each donor provided a peripheral blood sample, and peripheral blood mononuclear cells were used for TCR beta sequencing. Genomic DNA extraction from the blood cell samples was performed with the Qiagen DNeasy Blood Extraction Kit. The CDR3 goes from the cysteine to the phenylalanine over 14 residues. Only CDR3 DNA is held: 42 bases, read in frame from base 1. Concerning this clone: The antigen it binds to is not known. No base quality information exists; no much larger clone differs at one position.

Source material: PBMCs. The sequence was obtained from a male donor in good health and CMV-seropositive. The receptor chain draws on TRBV21-1 and TRBJ2-6; the D call of TRBD1 is as the table states it, not checked on the DNA. TRBV21-1 is given as a pseudogene. The CDR3 sequence is CASRRGPGANVLTF. The DNA sequence is TGTGCCAGCAGAAGGGGTCCTGGGGCCAACGTCCTGACTTTC.